This T cell receptor (beta chain) was recovered during a study of blood T cell repertoires in COVID-19. Study in general: Italy, Spain and the United States were the sources of the convalescent and acute COVID-19 samples. T cells, B-cell-depleted T cells, or PBMCs provided the cDNA or gDNA that served as material.

Under the authors' procedure: Nucleated cell counts were estimated from reference gene primer amplification. Method: immunoSEQ multiplex PCR; TCRdb's copy keeps in-frame clones and lacks some. V and J calls and clone size come straight from that table; D and trimming were deduced from the DNA. The profile shows a few hundred thousand clones, around 90% of them singletons. The clonotype comes from a man younger than 30 with active or convalescent COVID-19. Sequencing input: peripheral blood.

As DNA, the CDR3 is TGTGCCAGCAGTGAGGACAGGGTAACAGATACGCAGTATTTT. Protein product: CASSEDRVTDTQYF. This chain links TRBV2 with TRBJ2-3; 8 nucleotides line up with TRBD1. V was pared by 3 bases and J by 3 bases, with 2 bases of the junction left unmatched. Germline V gene sequence: CDR1 SNHLY, CDR2 FYNNEI. This CDR3 spans 14 amino acids.